The present entry profiles one T cell receptor beta chain with its context. These data come from a study of control samples from healthy donors and cancer patients. This CDR3 comprises 14 residues. Trimming pared 6 bases from V and 1 base from J, leaving 10 bases between. Germline V gene sequence: CDR1 MDHEN, CDR2 SYDVKM. The method was immunoSEQ multiplex PCR; TCRdb's version includes in-frame clones alone and lacks a portion of them. Among 150,000 or so clones listed, 93% were seen once. The sequenced sample consisted of blood. The chain uses TRBV28 and TRBJ2-4, with D uncertain. This TCR was sampled from a man between 18 and 29 years old in good health. CDR3 sequence: CASRSPAAKNIQYF. As DNA, the CDR3 is TGTGCCAGCAGGAGTCCGGCGGCCAAAAACATTCAGTACTTC.